Listed below are T cell receptor beta chains from one sample, sequenced in a study of beta chain features in type 1 diabetes. The data were produced by immunoSEQ multiplex PCR, yet TCRdb's version contains in-frame clones alone and is incomplete. The sample comprises some 350,000 clones, roughly 12% of which are singletons, and roughly 0.016% rests with the top ten. The sample taken for sequencing was naive CD4+ T cells from blood. These receptors were obtained from a woman aged 18 to 35 with type 1 diabetes. Both conserved end residues are part of each CDR3. A D gene is named only where the DNA matches it firmly. Only some rows state a clone size, as once, few, many or a class for expanded clones.

V gene	J gene	clone size	D gene	CDR3 DNA	CDR3 protein
TRBV7-2	TRBJ1-2	.	TRBD1	TGTGCCAGCAGCTCCAGGGGGGACTATGGCTACACCTTC	CASSSRGDYGYTF
TRBV19	TRBJ1-5	.	.	TGTGCCAGTAGGACTACAGGGATCTTCAGCAATCAGCCCCAGCATTTT	CASRTTGIFSNQPQHF
TRBV18	TRBJ2-1	.	TRBD1	TGTGCCAGCCACCCGGGACAGGGACCTTACAATGAGCAGTTCTTC	CASHPGQGPYNEQFF
TRBV25-1	TRBJ2-1	.	.	TGTGCCAGCAGTGCGGTTGGAGGGTCCTACAATGAGCAGTTCTTC	CASSAVGGSYNEQFF
TRBV29-1	TRBJ1-2	.	TRBD1	TGCAGCGTAGGCCAGGGGGCTAGGAATGGCTACACCTTC	CSVGQGARNGYTF
TRBV11-1	TRBJ2-7	.	TRBD2	TGTGCCAGCAGCTTCCCCCGTTGGACTAGCGGGAGTATCGAGCAGTACTTC	CASSFPRWTSGSIEQYF
TRBV19	TRBJ2-2	.	.	TGTGCCAGTAGAGTGGGCCCGAACACCGGGGAGCTGTTTTTT	CASRVGPNTGELFF
TRBV5-1	TRBJ2-5	few	.	TGCGCCAGCAGCTTCGCAGGGGAAGAGACCCAGTACTTC	CASSFAGEETQYF
TRBV7-2	TRBJ2-1	few	TRBD1	TGTGCCAGCAGCTTACTTGCGGGACAGGGGTTGCATGAGCAGTTCTTC	CASSLLAGQGLHEQFF
TRBV7-2	TRBJ2-3	.	.	TGTGCCAGCAGTTTATACACAGATACGCAGTATTTT	CASSLYTDTQYF
TRBV30	TRBJ1-2	few	TRBD1	TGTGCCTTCGGACAGGATGGCTACACCTTC	CAFGQDGYTF
TRBV7-9	TRBJ2-1	few	TRBD2	TGTGCCAGCGCGGGGACTCGACGGGCGGGAGGGAACAATGAGCAGTTCTTC	CASAGTRRAGGNNEQFF
TRBV28	TRBJ1-1	few	.	TGTGCCAGCAGCCCCACAGTGATAATGAACACTGAAGCTTTCTTT	CASSPTVIMNTEAFF
TRBV29-1	TRBJ2-5	.	TRBD2	TGCAGCGTGGAGGGAGGGTCACGGGAGACCCAGTACTTC	CSVEGGSRETQYF
TRBV2	TRBJ2-5	few	TRBD2	TGTGCCAGCAACAAGCGGGAGGCCAGGGAGACCCAGTACTTC	CASNKREARETQYF
TRBV18	TRBJ2-1	.	.	TGTGCCAGCTCACTATCCGAGGGCTCCTACAATGAGCAGTTCTTC	CASSLSEGSYNEQFF
TRBV7-2	TRBJ2-3	few	.	TGTGCCAGCAAGGGGGTTAGCACAGATACGCAGTATTTT	CASKGVSTDTQYF
TRBV7-2	TRBJ1-2	few	TRBD1	TGTGCCAGCAGCCTCACTGACAGGGTCTATGGCTACACCTTC	CASSLTDRVYGYTF
TRBV7-8	TRBJ2-3	.	.	TGTGCCAGCAGCTTATCTGAGATCCTGGGCGATACGCAGTATTTT	CASSLSEILGDTQYF
TRBV7-6	TRBJ2-5	.	.	TGTGCCAGCAGCCCAATAGCCGAAGAGACCCAGTACTTC	CASSPIAEETQYF
TRBV5-6	TRBJ2-4	.	.	TGTGCCAGCAGCAAAGCTCTAGCCAAAAACATTCAGTACTTC	CASSKALAKNIQYF
TRBV6-6	TRBJ1-2	few	.	TGTGCCAGCAGTTACCCGGACACCTACTATGGCTACACCTTC	CASSYPDTYYGYTF
TRBV6-5	TRBJ1-2	.	.	TGTGCCAGCAGTTACCGGACAGCTCAATTTAACTATGGCTACACCTTC	CASSYRTAQFNYGYTF
TRBV7-2	TRBJ2-1	few	TRBD1	TGTGCCAGCAGCCCCCTGACAGGGGGGCAGTTCTTC	CASSPLTGGQFF
TRBV10-3	TRBJ2-1	.	TRBD1	TGTGCCATCAGCGTCGACAGGGCTTATGAGCAGTTCTTC	CAISVDRAYEQFF
TRBV19	TRBJ2-1	few	TRBD2	TGTGCCAGCGCCTCGGTACTAGCGGGATTTTTCAATGAGCAGTTCTTC	CASASVLAGFFNEQFF
TRBV28	TRBJ2-4	few	TRBD2	TGTGCCAGCAGTTTTGGTGGGGGGGGACCAAGGAACATTCAGTACTTC	CASSFGGGGPRNIQYF
TRBV27	TRBJ1-2	.	TRBD1	TGTGCCAGCAGTTTCCGGGACAGGCACTATGGCTACACCTTC	CASSFRDRHYGYTF
TRBV7-2	TRBJ2-2	few	TRBD2	TGTGCCAGCAGCTGGGCCGGGGGGGCGGTCGGGGAGCTGTTTTTT	CASSWAGGAVGELFF
TRBV4-1	TRBJ2-7	few	TRBD2	TGCGCCAGCAGCCAGCATGGACTAGCCCCGGACGAGCAGTACTTC	CASSQHGLAPDEQYF
TRBV19	TRBJ1-1	.	TRBD1	TGTGCCAGTAGTCGGACAGGGAGGAACACTGAAGCTTTCTTT	CASSRTGRNTEAFF
TRBV11-2	TRBJ2-7	few	.	TGTGCCAGCAGCTTTCGACGGAGCCTATTTTACGAGCAGTACTTC	CASSFRRSLFYEQYF
TRBV2	TRBJ2-1	.	.	TGTGCCAGCAAGCAAGGGGATGAGCAGTTCTTC	CASKQGDEQFF
TRBV5-4	TRBJ2-4	.	TRBD2	TGTGCCAGCAGCCTGGGGGTAGCGGGAGTACGGGGGAACATTCAGTACTTC	CASSLGVAGVRGNIQYF
TRBV27	TRBJ1-5	few	.	TGTGCCAGCAGTTTAGACGGAGATCATCAGCCCCAGCATTTT	CASSLDGDHQPQHF
TRBV5-1	TRBJ2-7	few	TRBD1	TGCGCCAGCAGCTTGATACAGGGGATCTCCTACGAGCAGTACTTC	CASSLIQGISYEQYF
TRBV15	TRBJ2-1	few	.	TGTGCCACCAGCAGAGTGGGGGGGCGGACCTACAATGAGCAGTTCTTC	CATSRVGGRTYNEQFF
TRBV10-2	TRBJ2-1	.	TRBD2	TGCGCCAGCAGTCCACTAGCGGGCTATGAGCAGTTCTTC	CASSPLAGYEQFF
TRBV19	TRBJ2-1	few	.	TGTGCCAGTAGTATAGGGAGGAGAGTGGGGCAGTTCTTC	CASSIGRRVGQFF
TRBV19	TRBJ2-3	few	.	TGTGCCAGTAGTATATCATCGGCGGGACCAACAGATACGCAGTATTTT	CASSISSAGPTDTQYF
TRBV5-4	TRBJ2-1	few	TRBD2	TGTGCCAGCAGCTTGGTGGCGGGAGGGCCGCATGAGCAGTTCTTC	CASSLVAGGPHEQFF
TRBV28	TRBJ2-1	.	.	TGTGCCAGCAGCCTCGGGGGACCTATGCGATACAATGAGCAGTTCTTC	CASSLGGPMRYNEQFF
TRBV28	TRBJ1-2	few	.	TGTGCCATTACCCCAGGGGTGCCCTATGGCTACACCTTC	CAITPGVPYGYTF
TRBV18	TRBJ2-2	.	.	TGTGCCAGCTCACCACGGGTCGTTCGGGCGAACACCGGGGAGCTGTTTTTT	CASSPRVVRANTGELFF
TRBV7-2	TRBJ2-7	.	TRBD2	TGTGCCAGCAGCAACGGGGGGGTTTACGAGCAGTACTTC	CASSNGGVYEQYF
TRBV5-1	TRBJ2-7	few	TRBD1	TGCGCCAGCAGCTTGGGTGGGACAGGGATCTACGAGCAGTACTTC	CASSLGGTGIYEQYF
TRBV7-2	TRBJ2-3	few	.	TGTGCCAGCAGCTCGAGAAATACAGATACGCAGTATTTT	CASSSRNTDTQYF
TRBV28	TRBJ2-5	.	TRBD2	TGTGCCAGCAGTTTATACCAGGGACTAGCGGGGGCGGAGACCCAGTACTTC	CASSLYQGLAGAETQYF
TRBV6-5	TRBJ2-2	few	.	TGTGCCAGCAGTCCCAGTCAGGGGATCGGGGAGCTGTTTTTT	CASSPSQGIGELFF
TRBV6-5	TRBJ2-1	.	.	TGTGCCAGCAGTTACGCGGGGTCCTACAATGAGCAGTTCTTC	CASSYAGSYNEQFF
TRBV2	TRBJ2-6	few	.	TGTGCCAGGAGGGGAGGACGTACGACCTCTGGGGCCAACGTCCTGACTTTC	CARRGGRTTSGANVLTF